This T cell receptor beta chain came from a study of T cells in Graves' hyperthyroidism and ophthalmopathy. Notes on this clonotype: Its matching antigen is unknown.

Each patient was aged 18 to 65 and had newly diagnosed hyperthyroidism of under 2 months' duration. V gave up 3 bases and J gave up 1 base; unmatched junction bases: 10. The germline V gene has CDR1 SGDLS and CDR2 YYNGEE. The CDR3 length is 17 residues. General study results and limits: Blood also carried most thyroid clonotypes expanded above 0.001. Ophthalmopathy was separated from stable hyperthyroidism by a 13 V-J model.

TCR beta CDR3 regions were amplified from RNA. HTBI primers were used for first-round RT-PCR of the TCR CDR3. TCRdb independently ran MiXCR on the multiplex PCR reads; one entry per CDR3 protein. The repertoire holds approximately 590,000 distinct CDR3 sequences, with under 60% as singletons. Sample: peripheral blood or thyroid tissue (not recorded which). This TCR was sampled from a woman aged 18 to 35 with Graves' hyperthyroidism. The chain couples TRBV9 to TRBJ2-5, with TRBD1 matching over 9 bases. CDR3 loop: CASSGTRDRDGQETQYF. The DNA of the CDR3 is TGTGCCAGCAGCGGAACCCGGGACAGGGATGGCCAAGAGACCCAGTACTTC. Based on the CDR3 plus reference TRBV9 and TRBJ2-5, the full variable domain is DSGVTQTPKHLITATGQRVTLRCSPRSGDLSVYWYQQSLDQGLQFLIQYYNGEERAKGNILERFSAQQFPDLHSELNLSSLELGDSALYFCASSGTRDRDGQETQYFGPGTRLLVL.